The present T cell receptor (beta chain) was sequenced within a study of blood T cell repertoires in COVID-19. Turning to the study itself: Researchers got acute and convalescent COVID-19 samples from the United States, Italy and Spain. From T cells, B-cell-depleted T cells, or PBMCs came the material, which was cDNA or gDNA.

Germline loops: CDR1 ENHRY, CDR2 SYGVKD. The V end lost 6 bases, the J end lost 8 bases, and 13 bases lay between the germline ends. The CDR3 is made up of 12 amino acids. Authors' methods: By means of reference gene primer amplification, nucleated cell counts were estimated. Generated by immunoSEQ multiplex PCR, the TCRdb table keeps only in-frame clones and is missing some. The DNA gave D and trimming, while V, J and clone size come from that table. The sample holds 110,000 or so clones, roughly 83% seen once. The clonotype was recovered from a woman aged 55-69 years with acute or convalescent COVID-19. The source material was peripheral blood. V is TRBV10-3 and J is TRBJ1-2; D uncertain. CDR3 sequence (DNA): TGTGCCATCAGCGAGCTAGATGGAGGCTACACCTTC. Protein sequence: CAISELDGGYTF.